A single sample gave rise to the 29 T cell receptor beta chains below, sequenced in a study of control samples from healthy donors and cancer patients. The data were produced by immunoSEQ multiplex PCR, yet TCRdb's version contains in-frame clones alone and is incomplete. The sample lists about 100,000 clones, roughly nine tenths occurring once. Material: blood. Receptor source: a woman aged 45 to 65 in good health.

This sequence joins TRBV4-3 and TRBJ2-5, with 9 bases matching TRBD2. This CDR3 has 16 amino acids. The germline V gene has CDR1 LGHNA and CDR2 YSLEER. V dropped 0 bases and J dropped 9; count of bases not matched to a gene: 11. CDR3 nucleotides: TGCGCCAGCAGCCAAGATGTTAGCGGGAGACTTGGGGCCCAGTACTTC. Its protein product is CASSQDVSGRLGAQYF.

This rearrangement joins TRBV5-1 to TRBJ1-4; D gene unclear. Deletions cut 4 bases from V and 0 bases from J, with 13 bases between. This CDR3 is built from 16 residues. The germline V gene encodes CDR1 SGHRS and CDR2 YFSETQ. The CDR3 spells CASSGGRSATNEKLFF. The CDR3 DNA is TGCGCCAGCAGCGGAGGGAGATCTGCAACTAATGAAAAACTGTTTTTT.

The chain couples TRBV5-5 to TRBJ1-2; 7 nucleotides align to TRBD1. The CDR3 extends over 13 amino acids. The V gene end was trimmed by 0 bases and the J gene end by 12 bases; junction bases not matched to a gene: 8. Germline loops: CDR1 SGHKS, CDR2 YYEKEE (reference sequence). The DNA for the CDR3 is TGTGCCAGCAGCTTGGTGGGACAGTCTATGAACACCTTC. Translation: CASSLVGQSMNTF.

The rearrangement links TRBV27 to TRBJ2-7; D remains ambiguous. CDR1 is MNHEY, CDR2 SMNVEV, per germline (reference sequence). CDR3 length: 14 amino acids. Trimming took off 0 bases at V and 3 bases at J, with 9 bases between the two ends. This CDR3 is CASSLSGPHYEQYV. CDR3 in DNA: TGTGCCAGCAGTTTATCTGGACCCCACTACGAGCAGTACGTC.

V gene TRBV27 combines with J gene TRBJ1-4; 9 nucleotides line up with TRBD1. V trimming: 3 bases; J trimming: 11 bases; junction bases outside the gene matches: 7. The CDR3 contains 14 residues. CDR1 is MNHEY and CDR2 is SMNVEV in the germline V gene (reference sequence). CDR3 loop: CASSFSGQGQKLFF. The CDR3 coding sequence is TGTGCCAGCAGTTTTTCAGGACAGGGGCAGAAACTGTTTTTT.

The J gene is TRBJ2-6, the V gene TRBV9; D not resolved. The germline V gene has CDR1 SGDLS and CDR2 YYNGEE. The V gene lost 4 bases and the J gene lost 0 bases, with 8 bases spanning the gap. The CDR3 has 15 residues. The CDR3 DNA follows: TGTGCCAGCAGCTTTACGAACTCTGGGGCCAACGTCCTGACTTTC. It translates to CASSFTNSGANVLTF.

This clone was picked up one time. The CDR3 sequence is CATSARPTGELFF. DNA of the CDR3: TGTGCCACCAGTGCTCGCCCAACCGGGGAGCTGTTTTTT. The V call is TRBV24-1, the J call TRBJ2-2, with no clear D. The CDR3 runs 13 residues. Trimming took off 5 bases at V and 5 bases at J, with 8 bases between the two ends. CDR1 and CDR2 from the germline V gene are KGHDR and SFDVKD.

V and J are TRBV30 and TRBJ1-4; D uncertain. In germline, CDR1 is GTSNPN, CDR2 SVGIG (reference sequence). V lost 5 bases to trimming and J lost 8 bases, with 21 bases between them. The CDR3 runs 15 residues. CDR3 region: CAWSPVAGQSEKLFF. For the CDR3, the DNA is TGTGCCTGGTCCCCGGTGGCAGGCCAATCGGAAAAACTGTTTTTT.

The CDR3, as DNA: TGTGCCAGCACCTACCTGACTAGCGGGTTCTACGAGCAGTACTTC. It specifies CASTYLTSGFYEQYF. The gene calls are TRBV5-6 and TRBJ2-7, with TRBD2 identical over 10 bases. The CDR3 is 15 amino acids. V was clipped by 6 bases and J by 3 bases; unmatched bases: 9. Germline V lookup: CDR1 SGHDT, CDR2 YYEEEE.

The J gene is TRBJ2-3, the V gene TRBV2; 12 bases fit TRBD2. CDR3 size: 16 residues. With V trimmed by 6 bases and J by 4 bases, 8 bases remained unmatched. The V gene's germline CDR1 is SNHLY and CDR2 FYNNEI. CDR3 loop: CASSASGGAQADTQYF. Written as DNA, the CDR3 is TGTGCCAGCAGCGCTAGCGGGGGGGCCCAGGCAGATACGCAGTATTTT.

The chain has TRBV7-3 and TRBJ1-1; 7 bases fit TRBD1. CDR1 SGHTA and CDR2 FQGTGA come from the germline V gene. The CDR3 totals 16 residues. Trimming removed 5 bases from V and 1 base from J; junction bases left unmatched: 10. The DNA for the CDR3 is TGTGCCAGCAGCACAGCAGGGGGAAAGTCGAACACTGAAGCTTTCTTT. Translating gives CASSTAGGKSNTEAFF.

This clone was picked up a small number of times. V usage is TRBV7-9 and J usage is TRBJ2-7, with TRBD1 identical over 7 bases. The CDR3 contains 17 residues. V lost 7 bases and J lost 3; bases outside the gene matches: 18. Per the germline V gene, CDR1 is SEHNR and CDR2 is FQNEAQ (reference sequence). CDR3 nucleotide sequence: TGTGCCAGCACCAAGATCGAACCGGGACAGAGAGGCTACGAGCAGTACTTC. It translates to CASTKIEPGQRGYEQYF.

This clone was seen just once. This chain uses TRBV19 with TRBJ2-2; tentative D call: TRBD2 (6 bases). Germline values: CDR1 LNHDA, CDR2 SQIVND (reference sequence). The CDR3 runs to 14 residues. The V gene lost 7 bases and the J gene lost 6 bases, with 15 bases spanning the gap. The CDR3 sequence: CASIGGRGSGELFF. The CDR3 DNA follows: TGTGCCAGTATTGGAGGACGGGGGTCCGGGGAGCTGTTTTTT.

The chain combines TRBV28 with TRBJ1-4, with 8 positions matching TRBD1. In germline, CDR1 is MDHEN, CDR2 SYDVKM. The CDR3 runs 18 residues. The V and J ends lost 5 bases and 3 bases, in that order; junction bases with no gene match: 14. This CDR3 is CASSPWDRLLRSNEKLFF. The CDR3 DNA sequence: TGTGCCAGCAGTCCTTGGGACAGGCTTCTCCGGTCTAATGAAAAACTGTTTTTT.

CDR3 DNA sequence: TGTGCCACCTCCTGGGCGGACGGGAGTGGTCAGCTGTTTTTT. Protein sequence: CATSWADGSGQLFF. This chain links TRBV5-6 with TRBJ2-2, with a tentative D call TRBD2 (6 bases). This CDR3 contains 14 residues. V lost 9 bases and J 12 bases, leaving 24 bases between the germline ends. CDR1 SGHDT and CDR2 YYEEEE come from the germline V gene.

The chain has TRBV4-3 and TRBJ2-3; TRBD1 aligns across 12 bases. The CDR3 loop spans 15 amino acids. V was clipped by 5 bases and J by 7 bases; unmatched bases: 7. Germline V gene sequence: CDR1 LGHNA, CDR2 YSLEER. The CDR3 protein is CASSSRDRGRNTQYF. The CDR3, as DNA: TGCGCCAGCAGCTCCCGGGACAGGGGGCGAAATACGCAGTATTTT.

This clone was recorded once. The junction and the germline gene differ at one end; a read error may be behind it. The rearrangement joins TRBV14 to TRBJ1-1; D not certain. This CDR3 contains 13 residues. Germline V gene sequence: CDR1 SGHDN, CDR2 FVKESK. The CDR3 DNA sequence: TGTGCCGGCAGCCAAGGCCAGGCTAGTGGAGCTTTCTTT. Its translation is CAGSQGQASGAFF.

V is TRBV6-5 and J is TRBJ1-2, with a possible D match to TRBD1 (6 bases). Germline CDR1 is MNHEY and CDR2 is SVGAGI. The CDR3 is made up of 13 amino acids. Trimming removed 8 bases at V and 8 bases at J, with 18 bases between. This chain's CDR3 is CASGRGVGGGYTF. CDR3 nucleotides: TGTGCCAGCGGCAGGGGCGTCGGCGGCGGCTACACCTTC.

J is TRBJ2-3 and V is TRBV11-2; the D is unclear. This CDR3 region has 12 residues. The germline CDR1 and CDR2 sequences are SGHAT and FQNNGV. Trimming stripped 5 bases from V and 2 bases from J, with 5 bases between. CDR3 bases: TGTGCCAGCAGCCAAACCACAGATACGCAGTATTTT. Residues: CASSQTTDTQYF.

This chain links TRBV7-3 with TRBJ2-7; 10 bases map to TRBD1. The V and J ends lost 9 bases and 2 bases, in that order; junction bases with no gene match: 7. The CDR3 is made up of 14 amino acids. The germline CDR1 and CDR2 sequences are SGHTA and FQGTGA. The CDR3 region has the DNA TGTGCCAGGGGGACAGGGGCGGCCCCCTACGAGCAGTACGTC. The encoded protein is CARGTGAAPYEQYV.

The rearrangement links TRBV19 to TRBJ1-2, with no clear D. The V gene's germline CDR1 is LNHDA and CDR2 SQIVND (reference sequence). The V end lost 5 bases, the J end lost 2 bases, and 6 bases lay between the germline ends. This CDR3 is built from 12 residues. The CDR3 DNA reads TGTGCCAGTAGTGCGTACAACTATGGCTACACCTTC. It encodes CASSAYNYGYTF.

The genes are TRBV7-3 and TRBJ2-1, with D possibly TRBD2 on 7 matching bases. The CDR3 consists of 15 residues. Trimming took off 4 bases at V and 10 bases at J, with 20 bases between the two ends. CDR1 is SGHTA, CDR2 FQGTGA, per germline. The DNA of the CDR3 is TGTGCCAGCAGCTCCTTGGGGGGGGCCCAAAACGAGCAGTTCTTC. This encodes CASSSLGGAQNEQFF.

The chain is built from TRBV4-3 and TRBJ2-1; weak D call: TRBD1 (6 bases). CDR3 length equals 13 residues. The germline V gene has CDR1 LGHNA and CDR2 YSLEER. Trimming stripped 5 bases from V and 6 bases from J, with 11 bases between. CDR3 protein: CASSGGAFNEQFF. The CDR3 DNA sequence: TGCGCCAGCAGCGGGGGCGCCTTCAATGAGCAGTTCTTC.

The rearrangement uses TRBV7-2 and TRBJ2-7; 8 bases line up with TRBD1. Germline lookup yields CDR1 SGHTA and CDR2 FQGNSA. This CDR3 is 15 amino acids long. With 5 bases clipped from V and 2 bases from J, the junction kept 8 bases outside the gene matches. CDR3 residues: CASSRWTGTAYEQYF. The CDR3 region has the DNA TGTGCCAGCAGCCGGTGGACAGGGACTGCCTACGAGCAGTACTTC.

This chain links TRBV6-5 with TRBJ1-2; no clear D. Germline V gene data show CDR1 as MNHEY and CDR2 as SVGAGI. CDR3 size: 12 residues. Trimming cost V 7 bases and J 8 bases, with 14 bases left between them. As DNA, the CDR3 is TGTGCCAGCATCTGGACGGCTGCCGGCTACACCTTC. Its protein is CASIWTAAGYTF.

This chain uses TRBV29-1 with TRBJ2-1; D ambiguous. V was shortened by 3 bases and J by 6 bases, with 3 bases between the two germline ends. The CDR3 length is 10 residues. Germline-derived CDR1 and CDR2 are SQVTM and ANQGSEA. CDR3 nucleotides: TGCAGCGTTGATGCCAATGAGCAGTTCTTC. This gives the protein CSVDANEQFF.

The chain employs TRBV6-1 and TRBJ2-2; the D is unclear. Germline V gene lookup returns CDR1 MNHNS and CDR2 SASEGT. The ends were cut back, 2 bases at V and 8 bases at J, with 9 bases in the middle. This CDR3 comprises 13 residues. The CDR3 nucleotides are TGTGCCAGCAGTGAATTACAGCCTGGGGAGCTGTTTTTT. It encodes CASSELQPGELFF.

The rearrangement joins TRBV5-1 to TRBJ2-3; no clear D. The germline V and J ends were trimmed by 0 bases and 0 bases, with 8 bases remaining between them. The length of the CDR3 is 15 residues. CDR1 is SGHRS and CDR2 is YFSETQ in the germline V gene. The CDR3 coding sequence is TGCGCCAGCAGCTTGGGCCAGATTAGCACAGATACGCAGTATTTT. It codes for CASSLGQISTDTQYF.

V is TRBV5-1 and J is TRBJ1-2; D not resolved. The V end lost 3 bases, the J end lost 3 bases, and 9 bases lay between the germline ends. CDR1 and CDR2 from the germline V gene are SGHRS and YFSETQ. The length of the CDR3 is 13 residues. Here the CDR3 DNA reads TGCGCCAGCAGCTCCGAGACGGACTATGGCTACACCTTC. Amino acid sequence: CASSSETDYGYTF.